This T cell receptor (beta chain) originates from a study of T cells after posttransplantation cyclophosphamide. Findings and caveats of the study: After PTCy, TRB diversity resembled that of CNI/methotrexate controls.

The J segment lost 9 bases and the V segment lost 6 bases, leaving 12 bases of the junction unmatched. This CDR3 is built from 15 residues. Sequencing used immunoSEQ multiplex PCR; TCRdb keeps in-frame clones, though not all of them. The table lists 2,000 to 3,000 clones, no singletons, with about 24% in the top ten. This clone has a count of ten or more. As yet, its antigen is unknown. A marrow graft followed busulfan-fludarabine conditioning, with cyclophosphamide on days +3 and +4. The V call is TRBV12-3 or TRBV12-4, the J call TRBJ2-1; 9 positions agree with TRBD2. The receptor comes from a female patient in her 60s who received an allogeneic stem cell transplant from an unrelated donor, was CMV-positive, and had acute GVHD only. Some T cells may be supplied by the graft donor. The sample consisted of PBMCs, taken after an allogeneic stem cell transplant with post-transplant cyclophosphamide. The CDR3 here is CASSPGLAGFGEQFF. CDR3 DNA: TGTGCCAGCAGCCCCGGGCTAGCGGGGTTCGGTGAGCAGTTCTTC.